This T cell receptor (beta chain) was sequenced for a study of blood T cell repertoires in COVID-19. Assay used: immunoSEQ multiplex PCR; TCRdb lists only in-frame clones, some missing. The data contain approximately 270,000 clones, around nine tenths of them singletons. This CDR3 contains 16 residues. Germline trimming cut 2 bases from V and 5 bases from J; bases unmatched to any gene: 6. The germline CDR1 and CDR2 sequences are MGHDK and SYGVNS. The specimen was peripheral blood. This rearrangement joins TRBV25-1 to TRBJ2-6, with 7 bases identical to TRBD1. This TCR came from a man aged 40-49 years with active or convalescent COVID-19. The CDR3 nucleotides read TGTGCCAGCAGTGAAAAGACAGGGTGGCGGGCCAACGTCCTGACTTTC. Translated, it gives CASSEKTGWRANVLTF.